The 18 T cell receptor beta chains presented below share a single source sample, sequenced in a study of T cell responses to AZD1222 COVID-19 vaccine (dated by TCRdb to the early 2020s). The time point label here, explained by the study, means: baseline before first vaccination. Libraries were constructed by the immunoSEQ multiplex PCR assay. Imported from immuneACCESS, the table was reduced by TCRdb to in-frame sequences with V and J called. These copies leave out some clones; in studies compared against another copy, an unresolved V gene accounts for under half, and the cause of the remainder is not known. Within this sample are fewer than 130,000 clones, with 88% of them counted one time only. About 1.6% of the sample rests with the top ten. This sample comprised peripheral blood, obtained on day 0 of AZD1222 vaccination. These receptors were taken from an adult in good health.

The rearrangement uses TRBV3-1 (or the pseudogene TRBV3-2) and TRBJ1-6, with D hard to call. Per germline, CDR1 LGHDT and CDR2 YNNKEL (reference sequence). The CDR3 length is 14 residues. Deletions cut 2 bases from V and 7 bases from J, with 9 bases between. CDR3 amino acids: CASSQMALNSPLHF. CDR3 coding DNA: TGTGCCAGCAGCCAAATGGCACTAAATTCACCCCTCCACTTT.

The J gene is TRBJ2-7, the V gene TRBV27; possible D gene TRBD2, 6 bases. V was clipped by 0 bases and J by 3 bases, with 21 bases between them. Germline CDR1 and CDR2: MNHEY and SMNVEV (reference sequence). The CDR3 length is 18 residues. The CDR3 DNA is TGTGCCAGCAGTTTATCACGGGGGACCACCACTCGCCACTACGAGCAGTACTTC. It encodes CASSLSRGTTTRHYEQYF.

The chain links TRBV6-5 to TRBJ1-5; 7 nucleotides line up with TRBD1. Per germline, CDR1 MNHEY and CDR2 SVGAGI. The CDR3 covers 15 residues. The J segment lost 4 bases and the V segment lost 2 bases, leaving 5 bases of the junction unmatched. DNA for the CDR3: TGTGCCAGCAGTTACCAGAAGGGGGCGAATCAGCCCCAGCATTTT. Protein product: CASSYQKGANQPQHF.

The chain has TRBV30 and TRBJ2-6, with D uncertain. Trimming pared 4 bases from V and 0 bases from J, leaving 16 bases between. Germline V gene sequence: CDR1 GTSNPN, CDR2 SVGIG (reference sequence). The CDR3 runs to 17 residues. CDR3 residues: CAWKGLAANSGANVLTF. The CDR3 DNA follows: TGTGCCTGGAAAGGTCTCGCTGCAAACTCTGGGGCCAACGTCCTGACTTTC.

The chain joins TRBV5-1 to TRBJ1-2; D is perhaps TRBD1 (6 bases). Trimming shortened V by 0 bases and J by 7 bases, and 13 bases separated the two germline ends. Germline assignment: CDR1 SGHRS and CDR2 YFSETQ. CDR3 length: 14 residues. As DNA, the CDR3 is TGCGCCAGCAGCTTGGACGGAAGGGGGACTGGCTACACCTTC. It yields the protein CASSLDGRGTGYTF.

This clone was seen a single time. This rearrangement joins TRBV7-2 to TRBJ2-5; 15 bases fit TRBD2. The CDR3 is 19 amino acids. Germline V gene lookup returns CDR1 SGHTA and CDR2 FQGNSA. The junction had 17 bases not matched to a gene; V was cut back by 6 bases and J by 6 bases. In DNA form, the CDR3 reads TGTGCCAGCAGTTACCGGACTAGCGGGGGGGCAGCGTCTCCCAAGACCCAGTACTTC. As protein: CASSYRTSGGAASPKTQYF. Complete variable domain (other parts from reference TRBV7-2 and TRBJ2-5): GAGVSQSPSNKVTEKGKDVELRCDPISGHTALYWYRQSLGQGLEFLIYFQGNSAPDKSGLPSDRFSAERTGGSVSTLTIQRTQQEDSAVYLCASSYRTSGGAASPKTQYFGPGTRLLVL.

The rearrangement links TRBV7-9 to TRBJ2-7; 11 bases line up with TRBD1. V trimming: 5 bases; J trimming: 5 bases; junction bases outside the gene matches: 5. The CDR3 has 14 residues. The germline V gene has CDR1 SEHNR and CDR2 FQNEAQ (reference sequence). In DNA, the CDR3 is TGTGCCAGCAGCCTGGACAGGGGGCTACACGAGCAGTACTTC. It encodes CASSLDRGLHEQYF.

The chain carries TRBV3-1 (or the pseudogene TRBV3-2) and TRBJ1-1; tentative D call: TRBD1 (6 bases). V lost 4 bases to trimming and J lost 8 bases, with 11 bases between them. From germline, CDR1 is LGHDT and CDR2 YNNKEL (reference sequence). The CDR3 spans 12 residues. CDR3 in amino acids: CASSPIGQEAFF. CDR3 nucleotide sequence: TGTGCCAGCAGCCCCATAGGACAGGAAGCTTTCTTT.

This chain connects TRBV7-9 to TRBJ2-3, with 13 bases lining up with TRBD2. The CDR3 loop spans 17 amino acids. The J segment lost 4 bases and the V segment lost 4 bases, leaving 8 bases of the junction unmatched. Germline V gives CDR1 SEHNR, CDR2 FQNEAQ (reference sequence). The CDR3 loop is CASSSGLAGVSADTQYF. The DNA for the CDR3 is TGTGCCAGCAGCTCCGGACTAGCGGGAGTCTCGGCAGATACGCAGTATTTT.

In nucleotides, the CDR3 is TGTGCCAGCAGCAAAGGGACCGTGTATGGAAACACCATATATTTT. Residues: CASSKGTVYGNTIYF. J is TRBJ1-3 and V is TRBV7-9; TRBD1 might be the D (5 bases). Germline V CDR1 and CDR2: SEHNR, FQNEAQ (reference sequence). This CDR3 spans 15 amino acids. The V and J ends lost 5 bases and 3 bases respectively, with 14 bases between them.

This clone was seen a single time. The chain couples TRBV19 to TRBJ1-6, with TRBD1 as a possible D gene (5 bases). CDR1 is LNHDA, CDR2 SQIVND, per germline (reference sequence). The CDR3 is 13 residues long. Trimming stripped 6 bases from V and 8 bases from J, with 11 bases between. The CDR3 sequence: CASRPGLHSPLHF. CDR3 DNA: TGTGCCAGTAGGCCGGGACTGCATTCACCCCTCCACTTT.

The chain uses TRBV3-1 (or the pseudogene TRBV3-2) and TRBJ2-4, with D possibly matching TRBD1 (5 bases). Deletions cut 5 bases from V and 1 base from J, with 12 bases between. The CDR3 totals 15 residues. CDR1 LGHDT and CDR2 YNNKEL come from the germline V gene (reference sequence). The CDR3: CASSWGSGAKNIQYF. CDR3 DNA: TGTGCCAGCAGCTGGGGCTCTGGGGCCAAAAACATTCAGTACTTC.

The V gene is TRBV20-1, the J gene TRBJ1-1, with D hard to call. CDR1 and CDR2 (germline): DFQATT, SNEGSKA (reference sequence). Between the trimmed V and J ends, which lost 4 bases and 1 base, there was a span of 4 bases. This CDR3 contains 11 residues. CDR3 nucleotide sequence: TGCAGTGCTATTAGGAACACTGAAGCTTTCTTT. It codes for CSAIRNTEAFF.

This sequence joins TRBV5-4 and TRBJ1-1; D call uncertain. Germline assignment: CDR1 SGHNT and CDR2 YYREEE (reference sequence). The length of the CDR3 is 14 residues. Trimming pared 2 bases from V and 5 bases from J, leaving 13 bases between. The CDR3 sequence is CASSFATTRTEAFF. The CDR3 DNA sequence: TGTGCCAGCAGCTTTGCGACCACGCGAACTGAAGCTTTCTTT.

This clone was found once. The chain uses TRBV5-4 and TRBJ1-1, with D unclear. This CDR3 spans 13 amino acids. Germline V gene data show CDR1 as SGHNT and CDR2 as YYREEE (reference sequence). Trimming took off 0 bases at V and 1 base at J, with 4 bases between the two ends. The chain's CDR3 is CASSLDENTEAFF. The CDR3 coding sequence is TGTGCCAGCAGCTTGGATGAGAACACTGAAGCTTTCTTT.

This clone turned up a few times. The chain joins TRBV29-1 to TRBJ2-1, with D unclear. This CDR3 region has 12 residues. Germline lookup yields CDR1 SQVTM and CDR2 ANQGSEA. The ends were cut back, 3 bases at V and 7 bases at J, with 10 bases in the middle. The CDR3, as DNA: TGCAGCGTTGACGTCGTCCCGAATGAGCAGTTCTTC. Translation gives CSVDVVPNEQFF.

J is TRBJ1-6 and V is TRBV6-1, with 8 positions matching TRBD1. The CDR3 consists of 14 residues. V lost 7 bases and J lost 6; bases outside the gene matches: 5. Germline loops: CDR1 MNHNS, CDR2 SASEGT. The CDR3 DNA is TGTGCCAGCAACTCCGACAGGGGTAATTCACCCCTCCACTTT. Residues: CASNSDRGNSPLHF.

V is TRBV2 and J is TRBJ2-2; D might be TRBD1 (6 bases). Germline V gives CDR1 SNHLY, CDR2 FYNNEI. V was clipped by 4 bases and J by 1 base, with 7 bases between them. The CDR3 sequence is 14 residues long. The CDR3 DNA follows: TGTGCCAGCAGTGTACAGGGGAACACCGGGGAGCTGTTTTTT. Its protein product is CASSVQGNTGELFF. The complete variable domain, with remaining parts taken from reference TRBV2 and TRBJ2-2, reads EPEVTQTPSHQVTQMGQEVILRCVPISNHLYFYWYRQILGQKVEFLVSFYNNEISEKSEIFDDQFSVERPDGSNFTLKIRSTKLEDSAMYFCASSVQGNTGELFFGEGSRLTVL.